These 2 T cell receptor beta chains were all obtained from the same sample, sequenced in a study of shared clonotypes between healthy human individuals. Here immunoSEQ multiplex PCR was the method, and the copy in TCRdb shows in-frame clones only, minus some. This sample yields millions of clones, of which 85% to 95% are seen a single time; around 0.13% belongs to the top ten. Sequences were obtained from naive CD4+ T cells sorted from blood. The subset was: CD45RA+ positively selected. These receptors were collected from a man younger than 35 in good health.

The chain employs TRBV2 and TRBJ2-2; D possibly corresponds to TRBD1 (6 bases). CDR1 is SNHLY and CDR2 is FYNNEI in the germline V gene. The CDR3 extends over 15 amino acids. Trimming shortened V by 3 bases and J by 6 bases, and 14 bases separated the two germline ends. Written as DNA, the CDR3 is TGTGCCAGCAGTGAGCCCGTAGGGGGAGCCGGGGAGCTGTTTTTT. It is translated as CASSEPVGGAGELFF.

This chain joins TRBV2 and TRBJ1-2, with 9 bases identical to TRBD1. The V gene's germline CDR1 is SNHLY and CDR2 FYNNEI. This CDR3 contains 15 residues. The trim removed 3 bases at V and 0 bases at J, leaving 2 bases unmatched. The CDR3 DNA is TGTGCCAGCAGTGATCGGGACAGGGCTAACTATGGCTACACCTTC. Its translation is CASSDRDRANYGYTF.